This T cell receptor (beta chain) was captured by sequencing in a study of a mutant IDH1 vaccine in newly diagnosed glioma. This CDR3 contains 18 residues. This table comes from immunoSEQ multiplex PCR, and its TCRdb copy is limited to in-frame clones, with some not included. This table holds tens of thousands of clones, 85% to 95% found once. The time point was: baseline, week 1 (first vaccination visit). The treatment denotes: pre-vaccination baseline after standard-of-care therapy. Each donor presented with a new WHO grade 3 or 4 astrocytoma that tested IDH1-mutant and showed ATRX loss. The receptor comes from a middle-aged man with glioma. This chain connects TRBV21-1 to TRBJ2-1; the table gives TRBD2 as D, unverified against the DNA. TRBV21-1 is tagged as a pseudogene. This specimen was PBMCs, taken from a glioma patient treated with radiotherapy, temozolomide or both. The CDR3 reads CASSKILPRWWAYNEQFF. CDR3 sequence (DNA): TGTGCCAGCAGCAAAATCCTCCCTAGGTGGTGGGCCTACAATGAGCAGTTCTTC.